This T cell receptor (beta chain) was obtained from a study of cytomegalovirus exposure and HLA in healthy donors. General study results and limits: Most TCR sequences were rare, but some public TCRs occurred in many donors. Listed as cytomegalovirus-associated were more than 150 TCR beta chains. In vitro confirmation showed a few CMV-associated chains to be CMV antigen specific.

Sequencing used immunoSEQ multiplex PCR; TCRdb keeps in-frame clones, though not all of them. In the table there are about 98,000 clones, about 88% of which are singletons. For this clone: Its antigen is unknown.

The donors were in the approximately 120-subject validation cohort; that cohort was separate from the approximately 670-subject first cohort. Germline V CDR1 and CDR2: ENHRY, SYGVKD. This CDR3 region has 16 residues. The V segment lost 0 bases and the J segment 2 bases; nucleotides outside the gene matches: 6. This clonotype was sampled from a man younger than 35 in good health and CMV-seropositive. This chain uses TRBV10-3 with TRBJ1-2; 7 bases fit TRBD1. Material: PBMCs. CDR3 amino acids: CAISESTGDLNYGYTF. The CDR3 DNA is TGTGCCATCAGTGAGTCTACAGGGGACTTAAACTATGGCTACACCTTC.